This T cell receptor (beta chain) was observed in a study of blood T cell repertoires in COVID-19. The CDR3 spans 18 residues. V was clipped by 2 bases and J by 0 bases; unmatched bases: 8. CDR1 is KGHDR, CDR2 SFDVKD, per germline. Produced via immunoSEQ multiplex PCR; TCRdb's table is partial and in-frame only. Among 130,000 or so clones, over 55% were seen once, and the ten largest hold approximately 2.3%. The sequence was collected from a woman aged 70-85 years with acute or convalescent COVID-19. The sequencing input was peripheral blood. V usage is TRBV24-1 and J usage is TRBJ2-3; TRBD1 matches at 9 bases. The CDR3 DNA reads as TGTGCCACCAGTGATTCTGACAGGGGGGAGCTTAGCACAGATACGCAGTATTTT. Translation: CATSDSDRGELSTDTQYF.